This T cell receptor (beta chain) was sequenced during a study of OX40 agonist ivuxolimab in advanced cancers. The wider study: Hepatocellular carcinoma, melanoma, renal cell or head and neck cancer occurred in dose-escalation patients. Anti-PD-1, anti-PD-L1 or anti-CTLA-4 therapy given earlier was allowed, and about 38% had some.

This table comes from immunoSEQ multiplex PCR, and its TCRdb copy is limited to in-frame clones, with some not included. This sample has more than 80,000 clones, with roughly 89% found just once. This CDR3 comprises 14 residues. Trimming took 4 bases from V and 3 from J; bases not matched to a gene: 2. In germline, CDR1 is SGDLS, CDR2 YYNGEE. It was autoimmune disease history or systemic immunosuppression that excluded patients. This clone has only a few counts. The chain carries TRBV9 and TRBJ2-7, with 12 bases lining up with TRBD2. Specimen: CD4+ or CD8+ T cells sorted from blood, collected in a trial of the OX40 agonist ivuxolimab. This receptor was identified in an adult with an advanced solid tumor such as melanoma, head and neck, liver or kidney cancer. CDR3 nucleotide sequence: TGTGCCAGCAGCCAGGGACTAGCGGGCTACGAGCAGTACTTC. Amino acids: CASSQGLAGYEQYF.